This T cell receptor beta chain appears in the sequencing data of a study of metastatic and nonmetastatic thyroid tumors. The wider study: Malignant thyroid and benign thyroid patients provided blood and tumor or nodule tissue whose repertoires were compared. Broader study findings: Reports indicated that malignant thyroid tumors showed significantly higher TCR beta diversity than benign nodules did, in blood and tumor.

TCRdb reanalyzed the PCR reads via MiXCR. The table has a few thousand clones, around a fifth seen once. In its sample, this clone ranks as medium-sized. Its antigen remains unidentified. The V gene end was trimmed by 2 bases and the J gene end by 0 bases; junction bases not matched to a gene: 7. In germline, CDR1 is MNHNY, CDR2 SVGAGI (reference sequence). CDR3 length equals 17 residues. Until they underwent thyroid surgery, no patient had received any treatment. This clonotype originated in a female donor with papillary thyroid cancer or a benign thyroid nodule (not recorded which). Some clones in this sample may be carry-over from other donors' samples. The rearrangement uses TRBV6-6 and TRBJ2-1, with 7 bases identical to TRBD2. The sample taken for sequencing was tumor tissue. This chain's CDR3 is CASSYKTAGSSYNEQFF. The CDR3 bases are TGTGCCAGCAGTTACAAAACAGCGGGGAGCTCCTACAATGAGCAGTTCTTC.